These T cell receptor beta chains were read from a single sample in a study of blood T cell repertoires in COVID-19. Here immunoSEQ multiplex PCR was the method, and the copy in TCRdb shows in-frame clones only, minus some. This sample has 250,000 to 300,000 clones; over 75% occur once, and the top ten carry about 14%. The sequencing input was PBMCs or T cells enriched from blood (not recorded which). The receptors here all came from a man younger than 30 who had recovered from COVID-19. The CDR3 runs from the conserved cysteine through the conserved F or W. Each record gives: V gene, D gene, clone size, J gene, CDR3 DNA, CDR3 protein. A D gene is named only where the DNA matches it firmly. Size is omitted from some rows. Given values are once, few, many or a class for expanded clones.

V: TRBV7-9
D: .
size: .
J: TRBJ1-2
DNA: TGTGCCAGCAGCTCGACAGACTATGGCTACACCTTC
CDR3: CASSSTDYGYTF

V: TRBV10-2
D: .
size: .
J: TRBJ2-7
DNA: TGCGCCAGCAGTGACGGAGGGCTTAGCTCCTACGAGCAGTACTTC
CDR3: CASSDGGLSSYEQYF

V: TRBV21-1
D: .
size: .
J: TRBJ2-1
DNA: TGTGCCAGCAGCAAGGCTAGGGGGAATGAGCAGTTCTTC
CDR3: CASSKARGNEQFF

V: TRBV9
D: TRBD2
size: .
J: TRBJ2-3
DNA: TGTGCCAGCAGCGTATCCGGACTAGCGGGGACCACAGATACGCAGTATTTT
CDR3: CASSVSGLAGTTDTQYF

V: TRBV19
D: TRBD1
size: .
J: TRBJ1-6
DNA: TGTGCCAGTAGCCGAGGACAGGGCAATTCTAGGAGCTCCTATAATTCACCCCTCCACTTT
CDR3: CASSRGQGNSRSSYNSPLHF

V: TRBV5-1
D: .
size: .
J: TRBJ1-2
DNA: TGCGCCAGCAGCCCCCGGACAGCCTATGGCTACACCTTC
CDR3: CASSPRTAYGYTF

V: TRBV21-1
D: .
size: once
J: TRBJ1-6
DNA: TGTGCCAGCTTCCCTTGGGGACAGGCACCTAATTCACCCCTCCACTTT
CDR3: CASFPWGQAPNSPLHF

V: TRBV3-1/TRBV3-2
D: .
size: few
J: TRBJ2-3
DNA: TGTGCCAGCAGCCAAGAGACTCGCGGGGGCCTTGAAACGCAGTATTTT
CDR3: CASSQETRGGLETQYF

V: TRBV3-1/TRBV3-2
D: TRBD1
size: .
J: TRBJ2-2
DNA: TGTGCCAGCAGCCACCCAGACAGGGAGAATCAGGGGGAGCTGTTTTTT
CDR3: CASSHPDRENQGELFF

V: TRBV19
D: .
size: few
J: TRBJ1-1
DNA: TGTGCCAGTACCATGGGGGGGGCCACTGAAGCTTTCTTT
CDR3: CASTMGGATEAFF